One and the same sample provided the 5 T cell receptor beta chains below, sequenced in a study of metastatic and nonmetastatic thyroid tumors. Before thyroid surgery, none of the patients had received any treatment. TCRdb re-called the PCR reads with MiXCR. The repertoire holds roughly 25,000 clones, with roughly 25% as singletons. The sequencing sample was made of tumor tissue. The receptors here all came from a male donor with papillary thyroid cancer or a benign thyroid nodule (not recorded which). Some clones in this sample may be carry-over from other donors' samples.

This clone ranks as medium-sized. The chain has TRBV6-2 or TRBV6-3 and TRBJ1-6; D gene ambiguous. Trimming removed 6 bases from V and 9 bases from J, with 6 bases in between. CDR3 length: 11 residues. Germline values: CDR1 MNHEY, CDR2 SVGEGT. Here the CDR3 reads CASSAGSPLHF. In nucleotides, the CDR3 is TGTGCCAGCAGCGCAGGTTCACCCCTCCACTTT.

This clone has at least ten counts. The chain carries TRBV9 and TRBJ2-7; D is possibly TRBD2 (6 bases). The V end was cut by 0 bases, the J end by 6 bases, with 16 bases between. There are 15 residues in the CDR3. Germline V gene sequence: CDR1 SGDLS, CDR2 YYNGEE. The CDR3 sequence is CASSVDGGSVFEQYF. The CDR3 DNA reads TGTGCCAGCAGCGTAGATGGGGGGTCTGTATTCGAGCAGTACTTC.

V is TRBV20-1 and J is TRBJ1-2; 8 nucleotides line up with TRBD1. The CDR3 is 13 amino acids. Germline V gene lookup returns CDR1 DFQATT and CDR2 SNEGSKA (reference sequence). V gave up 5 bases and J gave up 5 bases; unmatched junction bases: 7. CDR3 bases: TGCAGTGCTCAACTGACAGGGGATTATGGCTACACCTTC. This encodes CSAQLTGDYGYTF.

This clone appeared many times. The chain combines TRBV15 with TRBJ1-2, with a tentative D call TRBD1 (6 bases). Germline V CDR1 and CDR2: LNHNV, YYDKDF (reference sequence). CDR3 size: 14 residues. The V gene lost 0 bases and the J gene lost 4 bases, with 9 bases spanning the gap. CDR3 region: CATSRDQGGYGYTF. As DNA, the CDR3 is TGTGCCACCAGCAGAGATCAAGGGGGCTATGGCTACACCTTC.

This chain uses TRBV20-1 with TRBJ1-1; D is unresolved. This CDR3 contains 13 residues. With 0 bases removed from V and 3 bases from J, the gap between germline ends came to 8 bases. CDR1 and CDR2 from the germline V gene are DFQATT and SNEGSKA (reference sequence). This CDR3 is CSAREDKYTEAFF. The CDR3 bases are TGCAGTGCTAGAGAAGACAAGTACACTGAAGCTTTCTTT.